These 14 T cell receptor beta chains came from one sample sequenced in a study of cytomegalovirus exposure and HLA in healthy donors. Method: immunoSEQ multiplex PCR; TCRdb's copy keeps in-frame clones and lacks some. Here the sample spans about 330,000 clones, roughly 87% being singletons. Sequenced: PBMCs. The receptors were gathered from a woman between 25 and 40 years old in good health and CMV-seropositive.

V usage is TRBV28 and J usage is TRBJ2-7, with a weak D call TRBD2 (6 bases). This CDR3 contains 17 residues. The germline V gene has CDR1 MDHEN and CDR2 SYDVKM. The ends were cut back, 2 bases at V and 2 bases at J, with 19 bases in the middle. The CDR3 region has the DNA TGTGCCAGCAGTTTAAGCGCGGGAACAGGCTTTACCTACGAGCAGTACTTC. Its protein product is CASSLSAGTGFTYEQYF.

The J gene is TRBJ2-6, the V gene TRBV28; a weak D match, TRBD1 (5 bases). The CDR3 loop spans 16 amino acids. Germline CDR1 MDHEN, CDR2 SYDVKM. V shed 5 bases and J shed 0 bases, with 11 bases lying between them. In nucleotides, the CDR3 is TGTGCCAGCAGTCCGTTCACAGGCTCTGGGGCCAACGTCCTGACTTTC. Amino acids: CASSPFTGSGANVLTF.

The chain is built from TRBV28 and TRBJ2-7; D ambiguous. With 2 bases removed from V and 7 bases from J, the gap between germline ends came to 15 bases. Germline CDR1 MDHEN, CDR2 SYDVKM. CDR3 length: 14 amino acids. The CDR3 loop is CASSLRHPRGEQYF. The CDR3 DNA follows: TGTGCCAGCAGTTTAAGGCACCCCAGAGGAGAGCAGTACTTC.

This chain uses TRBV27 with TRBJ1-5; tentative D call: TRBD1 (5 bases). Germline-derived CDR1 and CDR2 are MNHEY and SMNVEV (reference sequence). Trimming left V 9 bases short and J 6 bases short, with 18 bases between. This CDR3 is 14 amino acids long. The CDR3 DNA reads TGTGCCAGTAACTTGGGACCGGGTGGTCAGCCCCAGCATTTT. Translating gives CASNLGPGGQPQHF.

The chain has TRBV19 and TRBJ1-4; 7 bases line up with TRBD1. Germline CDR1 reads LNHDA; CDR2 reads SQIVND (reference sequence). The CDR3 runs to 10 residues. The CDR3 here is CAGGEEKLFF. The CDR3 DNA reads TGTGCAGGGGGCGAAGAAAAACTGTTTTTT.

This clone has a single count. The chain couples TRBV30 to TRBJ1-2; D unclear. The V end lost 2 bases, the J end lost 3 bases, and 16 bases lay between the germline ends. This CDR3 spans 15 amino acids. From germline, CDR1 is GTSNPN and CDR2 SVGIG (reference sequence). As DNA, the CDR3 is TGTGCCTGGAGTCCAGAGAAGGGCAGCTACTATGGCTACACCTTC. Amino acids: CAWSPEKGSYYGYTF.

The chain carries TRBV6-5 and TRBJ2-5, with 10 bases matching TRBD2. The CDR3 has 14 residues. The junction had 11 bases not matched to a gene; V was cut back by 5 bases and J by 11 bases. Germline CDR1 and CDR2: MNHEY and SVGAGI. CDR3 residues: CASSVSGGPRFQYF. The DNA for the CDR3 is TGTGCCAGCAGTGTTAGCGGGGGGCCCCGTTTTCAGTACTTC.

This clone was picked up a small number of times. The chain links TRBV9 to TRBJ1-1; 10 bases line up with TRBD1. Trimming took 3 bases from V and 1 from J; bases not matched to a gene: 9. From germline, CDR1 is SGDLS and CDR2 YYNGEE. The CDR3 totals 17 residues. The CDR3 DNA reads TGTGCCAGCAGCGACAACCGGGACAGGGGCTCGAACACTGAAGCTTTCTTT. Residues: CASSDNRDRGSNTEAFF.

The chain employs TRBV27 and TRBJ2-5; D is tentatively TRBD1 or TRBD2 (5 bases each). V lost 3 bases to trimming and J lost 5 bases, with 13 bases between them. This CDR3 has 14 amino acids. Germline lookup yields CDR1 MNHEY and CDR2 SMNVEV (reference sequence). The CDR3 loop reads CASSFGRGRETQYF. The CDR3 DNA is TGTGCCAGCAGTTTCGGACGGGGCAGGGAGACCCAGTACTTC.

With respect to this clone: This specimen includes other DNA sequences encoding the same CDR3. The rearrangement joins TRBV27 to TRBJ2-1; 12 bases are a match to TRBD2. The V segment lost 9 bases and the J segment 3 bases; nucleotides outside the gene matches: 3. CDR3 length: 14 amino acids. Germline assignment: CDR1 MNHEY and CDR2 SMNVEV (reference sequence). Here the CDR3 DNA reads TGTGCCAGTAGACTAGCGGGAGTCTACAATGAGCAGTTCTTC. It yields the protein CASRLAGVYNEQFF.

As DNA, the CDR3 is TGCAGCGTTCTTGAGCTCAACTCCTACGAGCAGTACTTC. Its translation: CSVLELNSYEQYF. The J gene is TRBJ2-7, the V gene TRBV29-1, with D unclear. The germline V and J ends were trimmed by 5 bases and 0 bases, with 11 bases remaining between them. The CDR3 extends over 13 amino acids. From germline, CDR1 is SQVTM and CDR2 ANQGSEA.

The chain combines TRBV5-6 with TRBJ2-5; TRBD1 agrees at 7 bases. The trim removed 5 bases at V and 2 bases at J, leaving 6 bases unmatched. Germline V gives CDR1 SGHDT, CDR2 YYEEEE. The CDR3 loop spans 14 amino acids. For the CDR3, the DNA is TGTGCCAGCAGACAGACAGGGACGCAAGAGACCCAGTACTTC. This translates into CASRQTGTQETQYF.

V is TRBV6-1 and J is TRBJ1-1; TRBD1 is a possible D gene (6 bases). Per the germline V gene, CDR1 is MNHNS and CDR2 is SASEGT. The V gene lost 6 bases and the J gene lost 0 bases, with 11 bases spanning the gap. CDR3 length: 14 amino acids. The CDR3 protein is CASRDRHMNTEAFF. CDR3 nucleotides: TGTGCCAGCAGGGACAGACACATGAACACTGAAGCTTTCTTT.

The CDR3 protein is CASIPRGTSGRVAYEQYF. CDR3 in DNA: TGTGCCAGCATCCCCCGCGGGACTAGCGGGAGGGTTGCCTACGAGCAGTACTTC. The rearrangement links TRBV27 to TRBJ2-7, with TRBD2 matching over 16 bases. Germline V gene data show CDR1 as MNHEY and CDR2 as SMNVEV (reference sequence). Trimming removed 7 bases from V and 2 bases from J; junction bases left unmatched: 11. The CDR3 has 18 amino acids.